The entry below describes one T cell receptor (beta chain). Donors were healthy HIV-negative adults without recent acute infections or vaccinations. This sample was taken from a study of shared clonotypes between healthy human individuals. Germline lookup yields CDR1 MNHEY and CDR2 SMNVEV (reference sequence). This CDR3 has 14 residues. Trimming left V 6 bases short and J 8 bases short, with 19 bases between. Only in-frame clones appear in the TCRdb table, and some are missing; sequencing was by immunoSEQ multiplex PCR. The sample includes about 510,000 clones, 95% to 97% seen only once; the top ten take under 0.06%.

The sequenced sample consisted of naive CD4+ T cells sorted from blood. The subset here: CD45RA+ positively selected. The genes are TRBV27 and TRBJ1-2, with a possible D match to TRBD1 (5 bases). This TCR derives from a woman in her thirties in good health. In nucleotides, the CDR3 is TGTGCCAGCAGCTTCCGCCGGGACTCAGAGGGCTACACCTTC. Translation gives CASSFRRDSEGYTF.